Sequencing of this TCR beta chain was carried out in a study of PD-1 blockade in classical Hodgkin lymphoma. CDR1 is SGDLS, CDR2 YYNGEE, per germline. CDR3 length: 17 residues. Trimming took 2 bases from V and 2 from J; bases not matched to a gene: 6. Study findings and constraints: Nothing has yet pinned down what causes the repertoire differences, possibly disease activity or prior therapy. Relative to healthy donors, newly diagnosed patients reportedly had lower baseline TCR diversity, which was reported as lower still in relapsed/refractory patients. Significant TCR diversity gains by C4D1 occurred in CD4+ but not CD8+ cells.

Assay used: immunoSEQ multiplex PCR; TCRdb lists only in-frame clones, some missing. The data contain about 12,000 clones, around 80% of them singletons. Exposure to brentuximab vedotin varied, and each patient had relapsed following autologous stem cell transplantation. Isolation of CD4+ T cells from thawed PBMCs was performed by magnetic negative selection. With respect to this clone: The antigen is unknown.

The chain recombines TRBV9 with TRBJ2-5, with TRBD2 matching over 13 bases. This receptor was obtained from a human donor with classical Hodgkin lymphoma. Source: CD4+ T cells from blood, taken at baseline. CDR3 sequence reads: CASSVGLAGSPQETQYF. In DNA form, the CDR3 reads TGTGCCAGCAGCGTGGGACTAGCGGGGTCACCGCAAGAGACCCAGTACTTC.